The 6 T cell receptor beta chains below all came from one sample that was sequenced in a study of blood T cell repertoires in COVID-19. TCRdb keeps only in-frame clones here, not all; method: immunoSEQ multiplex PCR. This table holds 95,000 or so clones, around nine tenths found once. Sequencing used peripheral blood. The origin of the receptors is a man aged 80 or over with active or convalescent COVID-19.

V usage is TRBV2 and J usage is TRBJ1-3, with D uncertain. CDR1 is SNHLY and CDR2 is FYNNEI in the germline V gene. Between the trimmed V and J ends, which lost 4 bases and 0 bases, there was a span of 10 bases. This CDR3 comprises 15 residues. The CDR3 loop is CASSGQVFSGNTIYF. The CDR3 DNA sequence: TGTGCCAGCAGTGGTCAGGTCTTCTCTGGAAACACCATATATTTT.

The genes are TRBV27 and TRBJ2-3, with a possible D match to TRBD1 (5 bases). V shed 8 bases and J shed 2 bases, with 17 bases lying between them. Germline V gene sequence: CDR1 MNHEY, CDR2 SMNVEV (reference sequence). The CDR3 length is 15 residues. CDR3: CASGASGPNTDTQYF. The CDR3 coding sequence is TGTGCCAGCGGGGCATCAGGTCCCAACACAGATACGCAGTATTTT.

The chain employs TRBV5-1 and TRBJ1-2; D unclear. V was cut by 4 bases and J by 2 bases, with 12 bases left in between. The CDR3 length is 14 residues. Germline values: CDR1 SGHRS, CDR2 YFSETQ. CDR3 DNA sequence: TGCGCCAGCAGCCCCGGACCGGGAAACTATGGCTACACCTTC. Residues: CASSPGPGNYGYTF.

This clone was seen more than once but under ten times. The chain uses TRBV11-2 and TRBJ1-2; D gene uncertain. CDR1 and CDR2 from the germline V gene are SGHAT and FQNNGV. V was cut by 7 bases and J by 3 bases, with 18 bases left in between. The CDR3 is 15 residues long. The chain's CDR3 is CASKTDYPGDYGYTF. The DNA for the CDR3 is TGTGCCAGCAAAACGGACTACCCTGGGGACTATGGCTACACCTTC.

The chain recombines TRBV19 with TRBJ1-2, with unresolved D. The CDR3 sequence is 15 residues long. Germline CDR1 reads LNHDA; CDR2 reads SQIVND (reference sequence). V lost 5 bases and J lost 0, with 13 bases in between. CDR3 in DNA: TGTGCCAGTAGTTCCGCGGGTCATCCTAACTATGGCTACACCTTC. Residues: CASSSAGHPNYGYTF.

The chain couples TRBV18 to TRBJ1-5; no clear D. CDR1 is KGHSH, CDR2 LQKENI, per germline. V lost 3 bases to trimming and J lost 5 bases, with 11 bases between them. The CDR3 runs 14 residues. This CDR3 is CASSPTGFDQPQHF. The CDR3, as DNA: TGTGCCAGCTCACCTACCGGGTTTGATCAGCCCCAGCATTTT.